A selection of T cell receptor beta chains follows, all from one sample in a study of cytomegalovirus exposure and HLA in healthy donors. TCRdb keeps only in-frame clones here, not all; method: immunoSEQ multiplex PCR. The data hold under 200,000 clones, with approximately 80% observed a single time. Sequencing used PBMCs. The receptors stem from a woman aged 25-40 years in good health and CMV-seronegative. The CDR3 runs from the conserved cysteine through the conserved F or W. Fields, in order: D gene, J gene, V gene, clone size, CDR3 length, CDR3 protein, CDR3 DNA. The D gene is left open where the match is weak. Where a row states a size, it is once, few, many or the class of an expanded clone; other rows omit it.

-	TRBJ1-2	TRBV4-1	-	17	CASSQDSGGRVSYGYTF	TGCGCCAGCAGCCAAGATTCCGGGGGGCGCGTCTCATATGGCTACACCTTC
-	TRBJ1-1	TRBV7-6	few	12	CASSHRGTEAFF	TGTGCCAGCAGCCACCGGGGCACTGAAGCTTTCTTT
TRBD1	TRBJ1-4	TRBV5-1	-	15	CASSYTRGQGEKLFF	TGCGCCAGCAGTTACACCCGGGGACAGGGTGAAAAACTGTTTTTT
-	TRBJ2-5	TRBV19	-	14	CASSIGGRDETQYF	TGTGCCAGTAGTATAGGGGGCAGGGATGAGACCCAGTACTTC
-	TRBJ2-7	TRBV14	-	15	CASSRNWGLTYEQYF	TGTGCCAGCAGCCGTAATTGGGGACTCACCTACGAGCAGTACTTC
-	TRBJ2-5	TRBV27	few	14	CASSLSVRGETQYF	TGTGCCAGCAGTTTATCAGTCAGGGGAGAGACCCAGTACTTC
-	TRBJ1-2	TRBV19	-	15	CASSINRQGRYGYTF	TGTGCCAGTAGTATTAATAGGCAGGGTCGCTATGGCTACACCTTC
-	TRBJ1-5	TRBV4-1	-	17	CASSHSSARGAVQPQHF	TGCGCCAGCAGCCACTCTAGCGCGCGGGGGGCGGTTCAGCCCCAGCATTTT
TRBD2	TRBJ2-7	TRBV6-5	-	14	CASSYSSGVEEQYF	TGTGCCAGCAGTTATTCTAGCGGGGTAGAAGAGCAGTACTTC
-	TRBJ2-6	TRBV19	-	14	CASSILAGANVLTF	TGTGCCAGTAGTATCTTAGCTGGGGCCAACGTCCTGACTTTC
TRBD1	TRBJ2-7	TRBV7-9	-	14	CASSWTGTTYEQYF	TGTGCCAGCAGCTGGACAGGGACGACTTACGAGCAGTACTTC
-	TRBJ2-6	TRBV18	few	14	CASIQGTGANVLTF	TGTGCCAGCATACAGGGTACGGGGGCCAACGTCCTGACTTTC
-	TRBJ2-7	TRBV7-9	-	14	CASSLPGSSYEQYF	TGTGCCAGCAGCTTACCGGGATCTTCCTACGAGCAGTACTTC
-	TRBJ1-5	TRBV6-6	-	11	CASGGSQPQHF	TGTGCCAGCGGGGGGAGCCAGCCCCAGCATTTT
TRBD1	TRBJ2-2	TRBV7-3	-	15	CASSSTGGANGELFF	TGTGCCAGCAGCTCCACAGGGGGCGCGAACGGGGAGCTGTTTTTT
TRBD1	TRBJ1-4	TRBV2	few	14	CAITAGQMNEKLFF	TGTGCCATTACCGCGGGACAGATGAATGAAAAACTGTTTTTT
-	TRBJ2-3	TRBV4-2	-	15	CASSQEGGSTDTQYF	TGTGCCAGCAGCCAAGAAGGCGGAAGCACAGATACGCAGTATTTT
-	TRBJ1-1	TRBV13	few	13	CASSLARNTEAFF	TGTGCCAGCAGCTTAGCCAGGAACACTGAAGCTTTCTTT
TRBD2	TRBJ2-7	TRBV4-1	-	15	CASSQGLATTYEQYF	TGCGCCAGCAGCCAGGGACTAGCGACAACCTACGAGCAGTACTTC
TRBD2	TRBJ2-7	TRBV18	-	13	CASSSGRSYEQYF	TGTGCCAGCTCAAGCGGGAGATCCTACGAGCAGTACTTC
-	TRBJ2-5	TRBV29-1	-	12	CSVEIQQETQYF	TGCAGCGTTGAAATCCAACAAGAGACCCAGTACTTC
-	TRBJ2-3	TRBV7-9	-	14	CASSPGGVGVAQYF	TGTGCCAGCAGCCCAGGCGGAGTAGGGGTGGCGCAGTATTTT
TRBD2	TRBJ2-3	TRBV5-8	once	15	CASSTSGARTDTQYF	TGTGCCAGCAGCACTAGCGGGGCCCGCACAGATACGCAGTATTTT
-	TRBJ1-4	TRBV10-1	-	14	CASSEMPKGGKLFF	TGCGCCAGCAGTGAGATGCCAAAAGGAGGAAAACTGTTTTTT
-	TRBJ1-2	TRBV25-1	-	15	CASSEGVGLDYGYTF	TGTGCCAGCAGTGAAGGTGTGGGGCTAGACTATGGCTACACCTTC
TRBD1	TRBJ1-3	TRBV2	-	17	CASRSGQGFLSGNTIYF	TGTGCCAGCAGGAGTGGACAGGGTTTTCTTTCTGGAAACACCATATATTTT
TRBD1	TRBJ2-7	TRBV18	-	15	CASSRSRQGRNEQYF	TGTGCCAGCTCCCGTTCGCGACAGGGGAGAAACGAGCAGTACTTC
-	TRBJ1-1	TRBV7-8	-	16	CASSFQVLQMNTEAFF	TGTGCCAGCAGCTTTCAGGTCTTACAAATGAACACTGAAGCTTTCTTT
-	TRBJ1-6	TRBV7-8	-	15	CASSSSSGERSPLHF	TGTGCCAGCAGCTCGTCGTCAGGGGAGCGGTCACCCCTCCACTTT
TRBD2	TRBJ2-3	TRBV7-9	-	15	CASSLASGSRRKQYF	TGTGCCAGCAGCTTAGCTAGCGGGAGTCGAAGGAAGCAGTATTTT
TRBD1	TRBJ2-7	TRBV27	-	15	CASSTIQGDIGEQYF	TGTGCCAGCTCTACGATCCAGGGGGATATAGGCGAGCAGTACTTC
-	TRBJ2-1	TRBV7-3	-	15	CASSFFGSSYNEQFF	TGTGCCAGCAGCTTTTTCGGGAGCTCCTACAATGAGCAGTTCTTC
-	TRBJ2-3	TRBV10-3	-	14	CAISEGGPTDTQYF	TGTGCCATCAGTGAGGGGGGCCCCACAGATACGCAGTATTTT
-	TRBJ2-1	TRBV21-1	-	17	CASSKGGLAGARNEQFF	TGTGCCAGCAGCAAAGGGGGACTAGCGGGAGCTCGCAATGAGCAGTTCTTC
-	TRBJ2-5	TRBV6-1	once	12	CASRSREGTQYF	TGTGCCAGCAGGAGCAGGGAAGGGACCCAGTACTTC
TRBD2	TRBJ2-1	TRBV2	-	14	CASRMLAGYNEQFF	TGTGCCAGCAGGATGCTAGCGGGGTACAATGAGCAGTTCTTC
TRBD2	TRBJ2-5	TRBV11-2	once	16	CASSLGTRDSGETQYF	TGTGCCAGCAGCTTAGGGACTAGAGATAGCGGGGAGACCCAGTACTTC
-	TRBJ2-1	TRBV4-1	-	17	CASSLTRGESSYNEQFF	TGCGCCAGCAGCCTGACCCGCGGGGAGAGCTCCTACAATGAGCAGTTCTTC
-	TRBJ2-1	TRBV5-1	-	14	CASNPGAGYNEQFF	TGCGCCAGCAATCCAGGGGCAGGCTACAATGAGCAGTTCTTC